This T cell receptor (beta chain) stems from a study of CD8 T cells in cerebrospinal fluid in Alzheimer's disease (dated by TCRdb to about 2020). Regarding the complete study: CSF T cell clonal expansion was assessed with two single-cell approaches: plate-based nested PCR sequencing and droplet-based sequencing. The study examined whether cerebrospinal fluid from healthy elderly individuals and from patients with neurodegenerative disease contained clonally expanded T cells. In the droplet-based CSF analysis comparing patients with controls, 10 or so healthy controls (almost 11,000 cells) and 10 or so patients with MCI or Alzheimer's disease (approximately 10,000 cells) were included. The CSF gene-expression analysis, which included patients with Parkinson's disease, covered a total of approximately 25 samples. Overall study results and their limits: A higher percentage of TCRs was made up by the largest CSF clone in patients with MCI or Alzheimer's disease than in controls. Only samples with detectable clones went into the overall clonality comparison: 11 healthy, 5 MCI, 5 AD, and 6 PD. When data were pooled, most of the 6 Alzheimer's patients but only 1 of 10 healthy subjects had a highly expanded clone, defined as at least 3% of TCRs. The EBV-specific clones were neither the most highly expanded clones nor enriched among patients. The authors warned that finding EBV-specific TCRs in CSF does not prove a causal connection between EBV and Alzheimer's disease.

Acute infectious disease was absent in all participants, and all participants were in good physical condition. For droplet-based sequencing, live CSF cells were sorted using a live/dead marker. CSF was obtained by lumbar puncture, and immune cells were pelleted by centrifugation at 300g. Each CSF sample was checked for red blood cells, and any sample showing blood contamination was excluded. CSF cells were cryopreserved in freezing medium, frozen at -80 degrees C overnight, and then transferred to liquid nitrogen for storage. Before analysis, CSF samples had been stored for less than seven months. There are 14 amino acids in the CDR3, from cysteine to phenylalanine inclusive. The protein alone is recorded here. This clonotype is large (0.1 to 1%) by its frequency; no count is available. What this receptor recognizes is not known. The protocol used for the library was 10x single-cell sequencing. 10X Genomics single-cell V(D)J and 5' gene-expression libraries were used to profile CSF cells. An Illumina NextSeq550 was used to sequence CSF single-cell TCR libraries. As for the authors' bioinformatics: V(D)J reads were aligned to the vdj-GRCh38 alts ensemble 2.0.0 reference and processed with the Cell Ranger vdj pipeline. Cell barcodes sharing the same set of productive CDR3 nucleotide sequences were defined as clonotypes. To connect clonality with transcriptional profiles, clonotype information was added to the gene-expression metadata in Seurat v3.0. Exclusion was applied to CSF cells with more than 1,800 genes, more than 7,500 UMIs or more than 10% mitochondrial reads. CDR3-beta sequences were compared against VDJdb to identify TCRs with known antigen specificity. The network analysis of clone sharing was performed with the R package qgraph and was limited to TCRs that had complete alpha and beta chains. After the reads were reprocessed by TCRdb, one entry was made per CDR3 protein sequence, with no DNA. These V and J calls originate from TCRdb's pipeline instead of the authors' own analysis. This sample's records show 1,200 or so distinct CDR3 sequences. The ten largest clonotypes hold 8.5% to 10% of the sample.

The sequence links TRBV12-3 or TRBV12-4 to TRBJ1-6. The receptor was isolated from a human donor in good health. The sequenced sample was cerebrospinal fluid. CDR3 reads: CASSSWIVGSPLHF.